Listed below are T cell receptor beta chains from one sample, sequenced in a study of cytomegalovirus exposure and HLA in healthy donors. Profiling relied on immunoSEQ multiplex PCR, and the TCRdb table lists in-frame clones only, not all of them. Among about 180,000 clones listed, 80% to 90% were seen once. The sample comprised PBMCs. Receptors were obtained from a girl aged 2 to 10 in good health and CMV-seropositive. Both conserved end residues are part of each CDR3. D genes are given only for firm matches. Size values are once, few and many counts, or a class for expanded clones, and some rows have none.

V	J	size	D	CDR3	DNA
TRBV7-8	TRBJ2-2	once	-	CASSPLGQRDTGELFF	TGTGCCAGCAGCCCACTGGGACAGCGGGACACCGGGGAGCTGTTTTTT
TRBV9	TRBJ1-2	-	TRBD1	CASSPGGLNGYTF	TGTGCCAGCAGCCCAGGGGGCCTCAACGGCTACACCTTC
TRBV27	TRBJ1-4	-	-	CASSLLGTRQPNEKLFF	TGTGCCAGCAGTTTATTGGGTACCCGACAGCCTAATGAAAAACTGTTTTTT
TRBV2	TRBJ1-2	-	-	CASRTGGGVGGYTF	TGTGCCAGCAGGACCGGGGGAGGGGTGGGCGGCTACACCTTC
TRBV2	TRBJ2-5	once	TRBD2	CASSGGGRAVETQYF	TGTGCCAGCAGTGGAGGCGGGAGGGCCGTGGAGACCCAGTACTTC
TRBV13	TRBJ2-5	-	-	CASTSGGSGGETQYF	TGTGCCAGCACCTCCGGCGGATCGGGTGGGGAGACCCAGTACTTC
TRBV5-1	TRBJ1-1	-	TRBD1	CASSSRTGRGTEAFF	TGCGCCAGCAGCTCAAGGACAGGGAGGGGAACTGAAGCTTTCTTT
TRBV6-4	TRBJ2-3	-	-	CASRGLLSTDTQYF	TGTGCCAGCAGAGGACTTCTTTCCACAGATACGCAGTATTTT
TRBV9	TRBJ1-2	-	-	CASSSQGCRHTF	TGTGCCAGCAGCTCGCAGGGTTGTCGACACACCTTC
TRBV5-5	TRBJ1-5	-	-	CASSQFDTDSNQPQHF	TGTGCCAGCAGCCAATTCGACACTGATAGCAATCAGCCCCAGCATTTT
TRBV5-4	TRBJ2-2	-	TRBD2	CASSIDSGRYGGELFF	TGTGCCAGCAGCATTGATAGCGGGAGGTACGGCGGGGAGCTGTTTTTT
TRBV28	TRBJ2-4	-	-	CASSFWWRQGDAKNIQYF	TGTGCCAGCAGTTTTTGGTGGCGCCAGGGCGACGCCAAAAACATTCAGTACTTC
TRBV7-3	TRBJ1-1	-	-	CASSLMAQDTEAFF	TGTGCCAGCAGCTTAATGGCACAGGACACTGAAGCTTTCTTT
TRBV7-7	TRBJ2-2	-	TRBD2	CASSSSGSRTGELFF	TGTGCTAGCAGCTCAAGCGGGAGCCGGACCGGGGAGCTGTTTTTT
TRBV5-1	TRBJ1-2	-	-	CASSPPRGWSYTF	TGCGCCAGCAGCCCTCCTAGGGGGTGGAGCTACACCTTC